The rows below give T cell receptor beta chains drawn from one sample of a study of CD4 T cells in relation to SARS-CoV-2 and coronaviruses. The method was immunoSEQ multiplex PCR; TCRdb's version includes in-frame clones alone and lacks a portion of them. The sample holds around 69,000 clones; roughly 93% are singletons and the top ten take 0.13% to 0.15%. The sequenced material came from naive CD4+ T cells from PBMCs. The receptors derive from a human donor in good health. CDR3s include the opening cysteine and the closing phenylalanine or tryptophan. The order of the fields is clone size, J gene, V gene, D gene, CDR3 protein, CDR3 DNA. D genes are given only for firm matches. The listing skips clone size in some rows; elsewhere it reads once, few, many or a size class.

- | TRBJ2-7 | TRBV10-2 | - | CASSESRGATYEQYF | TGCGCCAGCAGTGAGTCCCGTGGGGCAACCTACGAGCAGTACTTC
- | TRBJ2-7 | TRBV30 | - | CAWSGTVLEQYF | TGTGCCTGGAGTGGGACGGTCCTCGAGCAGTACTTC
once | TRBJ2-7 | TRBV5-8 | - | CAGGSGRGPHEQYF | TGTGCCGGCGGGAGCGGCAGGGGACCCCACGAGCAGTACTTC
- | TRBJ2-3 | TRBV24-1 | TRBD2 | CATSDPALAGATDTQYF | TGTGCCACCAGTGACCCCGCACTAGCGGGTGCCACAGATACGCAGTATTTT
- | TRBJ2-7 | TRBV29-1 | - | CSVSTGRGPNYEQYF | TGCAGCGTTTCGACAGGCCGTGGGCCTAACTACGAGCAGTACTTC
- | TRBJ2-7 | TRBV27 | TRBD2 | CASRTRRPGLAGVAPDEQYF | TGTGCCAGCAGAACCCGACGGCCGGGACTAGCGGGAGTTGCTCCCGACGAGCAGTACTTC
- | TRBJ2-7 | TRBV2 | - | CASSETGWAQYF | TGTGCCAGCAGCGAAACAGGGTGGGCGCAGTACTTC
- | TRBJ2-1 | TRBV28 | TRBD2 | CASRLAGGSYNEQFF | TGTGCCAGCAGGTTAGCGGGAGGGTCCTACAATGAGCAGTTCTTC
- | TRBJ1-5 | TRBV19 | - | CASSIEAKSNQPQHF | TGTGCCAGTAGTATAGAAGCGAAAAGCAATCAGCCCCAGCATTTT
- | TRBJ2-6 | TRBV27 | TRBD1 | CASSLLGTGSSSGANVLTF | TGTGCCAGCAGCCTACTAGGGACAGGCTCGAGCTCTGGGGCCAACGTCCTGACTTTC
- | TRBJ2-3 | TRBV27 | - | CASTRRASLPDTQYF | TGTGCCAGCACCCGGCGGGCTAGTCTCCCAGATACGCAGTATTTT
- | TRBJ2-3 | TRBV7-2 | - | CASSFGRGTDTQYF | TGTGCCAGCAGCTTTGGCAGGGGCACAGATACGCAGTATTTT
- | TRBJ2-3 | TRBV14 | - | CASSQVAASTDTQYF | TGTGCCAGCAGCCAGGTAGCGGCTAGCACAGATACGCAGTATTTT
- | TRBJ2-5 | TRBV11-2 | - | CASSPPPGNRQRETQYF | TGTGCCAGCAGCCCCCCCCCAGGGAACCGTCAACGAGAGACCCAGTACTTC
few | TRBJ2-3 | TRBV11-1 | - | CASSSRQERDTQYF | TGTGCCAGCAGCTCTCGCCAGGAGAGGGATACGCAGTATTTT
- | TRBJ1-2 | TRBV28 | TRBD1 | CASSISDRGYGYTF | TGTGCCAGCAGTATATCGGACAGGGGCTATGGCTACACCTTC
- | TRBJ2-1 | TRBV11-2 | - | CASSPSRNNEQFF | TGTGCCAGCAGCCCCAGTAGAAACAATGAGCAGTTCTTC
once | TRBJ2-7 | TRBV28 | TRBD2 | CASSMRGGVTGEQYF | TGTGCCAGCAGTATGCGGGGAGGGGTTACGGGCGAGCAGTACTTC
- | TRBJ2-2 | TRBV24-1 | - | CATSDFQGGGRTGELFF | TGTGCCACCAGTGATTTTCAGGGGGGCGGGAGGACCGGGGAGCTGTTTTTT
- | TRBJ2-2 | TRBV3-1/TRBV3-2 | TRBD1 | CASSLRTGENTGELFF | TGTGCCAGCAGCCTACGGACAGGGGAAAACACCGGGGAGCTGTTTTTT
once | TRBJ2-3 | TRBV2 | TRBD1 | CARGRRGQLADTQYF | TGTGCCAGGGGTCGCCGGGGACAGTTGGCAGATACGCAGTATTTT
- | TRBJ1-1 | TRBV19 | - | CASSTGTSVNTEAFF | TGTGCCAGTAGTACCGGGACTTCCGTTAACACTGAAGCTTTCTTT
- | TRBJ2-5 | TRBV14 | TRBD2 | CASSRTSGRLGETQYF | TGTGCCAGCAGCCGGACTAGCGGGAGACTGGGGGAGACCCAGTACTTC
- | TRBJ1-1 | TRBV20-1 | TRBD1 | CSAIWDSEAFF | TGCAGTGCTATCTGGGACAGTGAAGCTTTCTTT
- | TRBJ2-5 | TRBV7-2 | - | CASKQASKETQYF | TGTGCCAGCAAGCAGGCTAGCAAAGAGACCCAGTACTTC
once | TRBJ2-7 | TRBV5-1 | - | CASSHQGDYEQYF | TGCGCCAGCAGCCATCAGGGTGACTACGAGCAGTACTTC
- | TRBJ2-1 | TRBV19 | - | CASSMREVNEQFF | TGTGCCAGTAGTATGAGAGAGGTCAACGAGCAGTTCTTC
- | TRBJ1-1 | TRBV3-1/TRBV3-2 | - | CASSRALSRGLTEAFF | TGTGCCAGCAGTCGGGCCCTAAGTAGGGGCCTCACTGAAGCTTTCTTT
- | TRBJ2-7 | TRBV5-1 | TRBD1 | CASSRQGQGDHEQYF | TGCGCCAGCAGCCGCCAGGGACAGGGGGATCACGAGCAGTACTTC
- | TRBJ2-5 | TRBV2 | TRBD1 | CASRDRGRETQYF | TGTGCCAGCAGGGACAGGGGCCGGGAGACCCAGTACTTC
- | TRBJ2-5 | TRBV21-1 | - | CARTNLPGLSETQYF | TGTGCCAGAACGAATCTTCCGGGACTAAGCGAGACCCAGTACTTC
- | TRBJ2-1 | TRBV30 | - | CAWSVIDSNEQFF | TGTGCCTGGAGTGTTATAGATTCCAATGAGCAGTTCTTC